The 12 T cell receptor beta chains reported below all come from one sample, sequenced in a study of OX40 agonist ivuxolimab in advanced cancers. The data were produced by immunoSEQ multiplex PCR, yet TCRdb's version contains in-frame clones alone and is incomplete. The table has under 95,000 clones, more than 75% seen once. Sample: CD4+ or CD8+ T cells sorted from blood, taken in a trial of the OX40 agonist ivuxolimab. The source of these receptors is an adult with an advanced solid tumor such as melanoma, head and neck, liver or kidney cancer.

CDR3 residues: CASSLERGINYYNEQFF. In DNA form, the CDR3 reads TGTGCCAGCAGCTTAGAAAGGGGGATTAACTACTACAATGAGCAGTTCTTC. The chain recombines TRBV11-2 with TRBJ2-1; possibly TRBD1 for D (6 bases). Per the germline V gene, CDR1 is SGHAT and CDR2 is FQNNGV. There are 17 residues in the CDR3. V lost 0 bases to trimming and J lost 3 bases, with 15 bases between them.

The chain combines TRBV7-9 with TRBJ1-2; no definite D call. The CDR3 extends over 14 amino acids. Germline CDR1 SEHNR, CDR2 FQNEAQ (reference sequence). Trimming left V 1 base short and J 7 bases short, with 13 bases between. CDR3 in amino acids: CASSLVGKKGGYTF. As DNA, the CDR3 is TGTGCCAGCAGCTTAGTAGGCAAAAAGGGTGGCTACACCTTC.

The chain has TRBV19 and TRBJ2-1; possibly TRBD2 for D (6 bases). CDR1 is LNHDA and CDR2 is SQIVND in the germline V gene (reference sequence). Trimming removed 3 bases at V and 1 base at J, with 25 bases between. This CDR3 region has 20 residues. CDR3 protein: CASSMPAEGFFLKSYNEQFF. CDR3 nucleotides: TGTGCCAGTAGTATGCCAGCGGAGGGATTCTTCCTGAAATCCTACAATGAGCAGTTCTTC.

V and J are TRBV7-2 and TRBJ2-5, with D maybe TRBD2 (6 bases). V was trimmed by 4 bases and J by 2 bases, leaving 17 bases between them. Germline V CDR1 and CDR2: SGHTA, FQGNSA. CDR3 length: 16 residues. CDR3 loop: CASSSPGTRPQETQYF. The CDR3 nucleotides read TGTGCCAGCAGCTCCCCCGGGACTCGACCTCAAGAGACCCAGTACTTC.

The chain combines TRBV6-5 with TRBJ1-5; TRBD1 might be the D (5 bases). The CDR3 covers 14 residues. Germline V lookup: CDR1 MNHEY, CDR2 SVGAGI. Trimming removed 6 bases at V and 3 bases at J, with 12 bases between. In DNA, the CDR3 is TGTGCCAGCAGCCTCGACGGGGCCAATCAGCCCCAGCATTTT. Residues: CASSLDGANQPQHF.

The chain has TRBV6-6 and TRBJ1-3; D gene unclear. The germline V gene has CDR1 MNHNY and CDR2 SVGAGI (reference sequence). Trimming cost V 3 bases and J 0 bases, with 9 bases left between them. CDR3 length equals 15 residues. The CDR3 DNA sequence: TGTGCCAGCAGTTATGGAGGTGTCTCTGGAAACACCATATATTTT. This sequence encodes CASSYGGVSGNTIYF.

This clone turned up a few times. This chain connects TRBV28 to TRBJ2-7; no clear D. The CDR3 extends over 12 amino acids. Germline loops: CDR1 MDHEN, CDR2 SYDVKM. Trimming stripped 2 bases from V and 4 bases from J, with 6 bases between. CDR3 region: CASSLQTYEQYF. CDR3 sequence (DNA): TGTGCCAGCAGTTTACAGACATACGAGCAGTACTTC.

The genes are TRBV5-6 and TRBJ1-6, with D perhaps TRBD1 (5 bases). This CDR3 spans 14 amino acids. Germline CDR1 is SGHDT and CDR2 is YYEEEE. The V and J ends lost 2 bases and 10 bases respectively, with 13 bases between them. The chain's CDR3 is CASSLRRGSSPLHF. The CDR3 nucleotides are TGTGCCAGCAGCTTACGGAGGGGAAGCTCACCCCTCCACTTT.

This sequence joins TRBV2 and TRBJ2-5, with D possibly called TRBD1 or TRBD2 (6 bases each). The germline gives CDR1 SNHLY, CDR2 FYNNEI. Trimming shortened V by 4 bases and J by 1 base, and 10 bases separated the two germline ends. This CDR3 is 14 amino acids long. The CDR3 DNA follows: TGTGCCAGCAGTGGGGGGGCAACCCAAGAGACCCAGTACTTC. This encodes CASSGGATQETQYF.

The rearrangement uses TRBV5-6 and TRBJ2-1; 13 bases agree with TRBD2. CDR3 length: 19 amino acids. Germline loops: CDR1 SGHDT, CDR2 YYEEEE. Trimming at V came to 5 bases and at J to 0 bases, leaving 11 bases not matched to a gene. The CDR3 protein is CASSDWTSGGPSSYNEQFF. In DNA form, the CDR3 reads TGTGCCAGCAGTGATTGGACTAGCGGGGGCCCGAGCTCCTACAATGAGCAGTTCTTC.

The chain carries TRBV9 and TRBJ2-1; D gene unclear. CDR3 length equals 15 residues. Germline CDR1 reads SGDLS; CDR2 reads YYNGEE. V was trimmed by 0 bases and J by 0 bases, leaving 7 bases between them. CDR3 bases: TGTGCCAGCAGCGTAGATCTGAGCTCCTACAATGAGCAGTTCTTC. Encoded protein: CASSVDLSSYNEQFF.

The chain uses TRBV2 and TRBJ2-3, with D unresolved. In germline, CDR1 is SNHLY, CDR2 FYNNEI. V was cut by 0 bases and J by 6 bases, with 10 bases left in between. The CDR3 totals 14 residues. The CDR3: CASSEADSGDTQYF. For the CDR3, the DNA is TGTGCCAGCAGTGAAGCGGATTCCGGGGATACGCAGTATTTT.